The T cell receptor beta chain described here comes from a study of graft-versus-host responses after intestinal transplantation. Germline V CDR1 and CDR2: SGHTA, FQGNSA. Trimming took off 4 bases at V and 1 base at J, with 10 bases between the two ends. This CDR3 contains 14 residues. Worth noting for this clone: Its antigen remains unidentified.

General study points: The highest levels of circulating GvH clones went along with early declines in HvG clones after transplant.

Profiled with immunoSEQ multiplex PCR; TCRdb holds only in-frame clones, not every one. The sample lists approximately 100,000 clones; almost 90% were seen once. This specimen was unstimulated CD4+ T cells sorted from spleen or lymph node cells, taken before intestinal transplant. The chain employs TRBV7-2 and TRBJ1-1; the D gene is possibly TRBD1 (6 bases). The sequence came from a human donor who received an intestinal transplant. The CDR3 DNA follows: TGTGCCAGCAGCTCCGGGACACGGAACACTGAAGCTTTCTTT. Amino acid sequence: CASSSGTRNTEAFF.